These 8 T cell receptor beta chains share one sample of origin, sequenced in a study of cytomegalovirus exposure and HLA in healthy donors. PCR was performed using 60 Vbeta and 13 Jbeta primers. The method was immunoSEQ multiplex PCR; TCRdb's version includes in-frame clones alone and lacks a portion of them. There are 150,000 to 200,000 clones in the sample; around four fifths occur only once, and around 4.9% lies in the top ten. The material sequenced was PBMCs. These receptors all stem from a girl aged 10 to 17 in good health and CMV-seropositive.

J is TRBJ1-5 and V is TRBV5-8; D is unclear. Germline V gene sequence: CDR1 SGHTS, CDR2 YDEGEE. The CDR3 runs 15 residues. Between the trimmed V and J ends, which lost 2 bases and 2 bases, there was a span of 11 bases. CDR3 sequence reads: CASSLGGYGNQPQHF. The CDR3 DNA reads TGTGCCAGCAGCTTAGGAGGGTATGGCAATCAGCCCCAGCATTTT.

V usage is TRBV6-1 and J usage is TRBJ1-1; 7 bases align to TRBD1. With V trimmed by 6 bases and J by 0 bases, 4 bases remained unmatched. There are 14 residues in the CDR3. The germline V gene encodes CDR1 MNHNS and CDR2 SASEGT. CDR3 sequence: CASSPTGMNTEAFF. The CDR3 DNA follows: TGTGCCAGCAGCCCGACAGGGATGAACACTGAAGCTTTCTTT.

The V and J genes are TRBV6-4 and TRBJ2-3; 8 nucleotides align to TRBD2. Trimming cost V 5 bases and J 6 bases; bases outside gene matches: 10. The V gene's germline CDR1 is MRHNA and CDR2 SNTAGT. This CDR3 is 15 amino acids long. The CDR3 is CASSNSGEAGDTQYF. The DNA of the CDR3 is TGTGCCAGCAGTAATAGCGGGGAGGCCGGGGATACGCAGTATTTT.

With regard to this clone: Other DNA sequences from this sample encode an identical CDR3 as well. The rearrangement joins TRBV7-9 to TRBJ1-1; possibly TRBD1 for D (5 bases). This CDR3 is 13 amino acids long. With 5 bases removed from V and 2 bases from J, the gap between germline ends came to 9 bases. Germline CDR1 is SEHNR and CDR2 is FQNEAQ (reference sequence). CDR3 protein: CASSPRENTEAFF. The DNA of the CDR3 is TGTGCCAGCAGCCCCAGGGAAAACACTGAAGCTTTCTTT. Supplemented by reference TRBV7-9 and TRBJ1-1, the full variable domain reads DTGVSQNPRHKITKRGQNVTFRCDPISEHNRLYWYRQTLGQGPEFLTYFQNEAQLEKSRLLSDRFSAERPKGSFSTLEIQRTEQGDSAMYLCASSPRENTEAFFGQGTRLTVV.

In DNA, the CDR3 is TGTGCCTGGAGTTCAACAGGGAGAGGACCGTTCTTC. Protein: CAWSSTGRGPFF. The rearrangement links TRBV30 to TRBJ2-1, with TRBD1 as a possible D gene (6 bases). The germline V gene encodes CDR1 GTSNPN and CDR2 SVGIG (reference sequence). The CDR3 is 12 amino acids. V dropped 2 bases and J dropped 15 bases, with 17 bases sitting between them.

J is TRBJ2-1 and V is TRBV15; unclear D gene. Germline V gives CDR1 LNHNV, CDR2 YYDKDF (reference sequence). This CDR3 region has 12 residues. V was trimmed by 3 bases and J by 8 bases, leaving 8 bases between them. CDR3 region: CATSSGLYEQFF. The DNA for the CDR3 is TGTGCCACCAGCAGTGGGCTTTATGAGCAGTTCTTC.

The rearrangement joins TRBV4-1 to TRBJ1-1, with D possibly TRBD1 on 5 matching bases. The germline V gene encodes CDR1 MGHRA and CDR2 YSYEKL. This CDR3 region has 14 residues. Trimming took 2 bases from V and 6 from J, leaving 13 bases between them. For the CDR3, the DNA is TGCGCCAGCAGCCAAAAAACAGGCTTAGCTGAAGCTTTCTTT. Residues: CASSQKTGLAEAFF.

The rearrangement uses TRBV14 and TRBJ1-2, with D tentatively TRBD1 (6 bases). Germline CDR1 reads SGHDN; CDR2 reads FVKESK. The CDR3 spans 13 residues. Trimming pared 1 base from V and 6 bases from J, leaving 9 bases between. CDR3 in amino acids: CASSQGTADGYTF. Here the CDR3 DNA reads TGTGCCAGCAGCCAAGGGACAGCTGATGGCTACACCTTC.